This T cell receptor (beta chain) was captured by sequencing in a study of control samples from healthy donors and cancer patients (dated by TCRdb to 2019 to 2021). The V and J ends are trimmed by 4 bases and 5 bases, leaving 9 bases between them. The CDR3 numbers 13 residues from cysteine through phenylalanine. The only DNA kept is the CDR3, 39 bases in frame from the first base. Based on the germline V gene (reference sequence), the CDR1 and CDR2 sequences are MNHEY and SMNVEV. Receptor libraries were prepared by the immunoSEQ multiplex PCR assay. The immuneACCESS repertoire file appears here via TCRdb, limited to in-frame rearrangements. These files lack a portion of the clones; in checked studies, under half of the deficit traces to unresolved V genes, and the cause of the others is not known. The sample contains around 140,000 clones, around 92% of them found a single time. Of the sample, about 3% is held by the ten largest clones.

Comments on this clone: Its antigen target is currently unknown. No base qualities exist here, and no much larger clone lies one base off it.

Sequenced input: blood. The chain uses TRBV27 and TRBJ1-5; the D gene cannot be named for sure. The sequence was collected from a man younger than 45 in good health. CDR3 region: CASSSREHQPQHF. The DNA sequence follows: TGTGCCAGCAGTTCTCGGGAACATCAGCCCCAGCATTTT.